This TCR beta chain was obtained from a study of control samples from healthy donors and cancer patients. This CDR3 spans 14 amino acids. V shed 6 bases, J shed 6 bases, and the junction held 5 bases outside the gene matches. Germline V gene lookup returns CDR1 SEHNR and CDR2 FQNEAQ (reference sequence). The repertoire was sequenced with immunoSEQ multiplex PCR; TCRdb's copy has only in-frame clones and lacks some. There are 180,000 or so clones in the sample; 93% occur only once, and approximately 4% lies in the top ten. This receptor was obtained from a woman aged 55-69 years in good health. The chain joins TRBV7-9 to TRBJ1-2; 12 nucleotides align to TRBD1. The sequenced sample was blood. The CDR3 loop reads CASRRDRGLDGYTF. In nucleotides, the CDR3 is TGTGCCAGCAGAAGGGACAGGGGGCTTGATGGCTACACCTTC.